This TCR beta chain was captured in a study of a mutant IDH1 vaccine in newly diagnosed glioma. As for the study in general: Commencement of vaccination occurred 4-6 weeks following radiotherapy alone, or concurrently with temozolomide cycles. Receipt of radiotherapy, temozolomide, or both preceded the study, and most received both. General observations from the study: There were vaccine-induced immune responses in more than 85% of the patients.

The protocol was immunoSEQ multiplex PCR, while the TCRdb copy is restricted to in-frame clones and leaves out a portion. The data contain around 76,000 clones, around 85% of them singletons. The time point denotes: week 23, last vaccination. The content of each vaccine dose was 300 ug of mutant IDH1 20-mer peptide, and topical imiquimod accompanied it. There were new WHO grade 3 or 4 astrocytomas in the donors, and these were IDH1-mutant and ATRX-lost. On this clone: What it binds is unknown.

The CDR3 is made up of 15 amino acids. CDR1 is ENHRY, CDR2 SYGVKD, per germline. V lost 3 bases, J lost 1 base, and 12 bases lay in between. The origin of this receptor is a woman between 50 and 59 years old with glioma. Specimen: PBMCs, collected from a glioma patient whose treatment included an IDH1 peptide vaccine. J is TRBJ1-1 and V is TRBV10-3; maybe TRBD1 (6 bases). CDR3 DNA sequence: TGTGCCATCAGTGATTATACAGGGAGGAACACTGAAGCTTTCTTT. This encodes CAISDYTGRNTEAFF.